The following is a T cell receptor beta chain sequence with its context. The data were obtained in a study of blood T cell repertoires in COVID-19. Background on the study: The United States, Italy and Spain provided the acute and convalescent COVID-19 samples. In each case, the material was cDNA or gDNA derived from T cells, B-cell-depleted T cells, or PBMCs.

V lost 5 bases, J lost 5 bases, and 12 bases stayed unmatched. The germline V gene has CDR1 LGHNA and CDR2 YNFKEQ. The length of the CDR3 is 17 residues. Method: immunoSEQ multiplex PCR; TCRdb's copy keeps in-frame clones and lacks some. The table lists approximately 160,000 clones, under 80% of them singletons. Input material: peripheral blood. J is TRBJ2-2 and V is TRBV4-2; TRBD1 matches 9 bases. The receptor was derived from an older man with acute or convalescent COVID-19. This CDR3 is CASSLRTGTGNTGELFF. For the CDR3, the DNA is TGTGCCAGCAGCTTACGCACCGGGACAGGGAATACCGGGGAGCTGTTTTTT.